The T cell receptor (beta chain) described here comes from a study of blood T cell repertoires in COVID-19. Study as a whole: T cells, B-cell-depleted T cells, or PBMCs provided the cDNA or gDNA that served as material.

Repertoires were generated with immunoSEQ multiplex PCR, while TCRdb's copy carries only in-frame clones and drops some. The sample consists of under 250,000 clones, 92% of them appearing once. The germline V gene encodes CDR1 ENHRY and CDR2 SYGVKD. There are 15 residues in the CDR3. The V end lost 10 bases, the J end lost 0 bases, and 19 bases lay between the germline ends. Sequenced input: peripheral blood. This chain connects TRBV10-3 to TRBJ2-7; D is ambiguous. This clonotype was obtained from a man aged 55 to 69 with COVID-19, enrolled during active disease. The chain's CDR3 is CATSSPDSNSYEQYF. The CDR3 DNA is TGTGCCACTTCCTCGCCAGACTCCAACTCCTACGAGCAGTACTTC.